These 32 T cell receptor beta chains were sequenced from one sample in a study of regulatory T cells in long-lasting Graves disease. This sample's time point: persistent/refractory GD, antithyroid drugs over 5 years with positive TRAb. From PBMCs, RNA was extracted and then used to make the TCR library. Sequencing libraries for TCR beta were prepared with iRepertoire HTBI primers and Arm-PCR of CDR3 regions. TCRdb reanalysed the multiplex PCR reads using MiXCR and keeps one entry per CDR3 protein. The sample lists 650,000 to 700,000 distinct CDR3 sequences, 25% to 35% occurring once. The input for sequencing was peripheral blood mononuclear cells (PBMCs), taken when the disease was refractory, from a patient treated with antithyroid drugs. The origin of the receptors is a female donor with Graves disease.

The chain uses TRBV20-1 and TRBJ1-1, with TRBD1 identical over 12 bases. Germline values: CDR1 DFQATT, CDR2 SNEGSKA (reference sequence). V shed 1 base and J 3 bases; nucleotides not matched to a gene: 9. The CDR3 sequence is 17 residues long. CDR3 DNA: TGCAGTGCTAGAGTACCGGGACAGGGGGCTCGGGACACTGAAGCTTTCTTT. It specifies CSARVPGQGARDTEAFF.

The J gene is TRBJ2-2, the V gene TRBV5-1; D possibly corresponds to TRBD2 (5 bases). The CDR3 consists of 18 residues. Germline V CDR1 and CDR2: SGHRS, YFSETQ. V gave up 4 bases and J gave up 0 bases, with 19 bases separating them. The CDR3 DNA is TGCGCCAGCAGCCCGGGGTCCCCGAAGCCGACGAACACCGGGGAGCTGTTTTTT. Amino acid sequence: CASSPGSPKPTNTGELFF. The whole variable domain, filled in from reference TRBV5-1 and TRBJ2-2, reads KAGVTQTPRYLIKTRGQQVTLSCSPISGHRSVSWYQQTPGQGLQFLFEYFSETQRNKGNFPGRFSGRQFSNSRSEMNVSTLELGDSALYLCASSPGSPKPTNTGELFFGEGSRLTVL.

This clonotype was counted between two and nine times. This sequence joins TRBV4-2 and TRBJ1-2; weak D call: TRBD1 (6 bases). Between the trimmed V and J ends, which lost 0 bases and 3 bases, there was a span of 11 bases. The CDR3 loop spans 15 amino acids. Germline-derived CDR1 and CDR2 are LGHNA and YNFKEQ. Here the CDR3 reads CASSQDYRADYGYTF. The CDR3 nucleotides are TGTGCCAGCAGCCAAGACTACAGGGCAGACTATGGCTACACCTTC.

The rearrangement links TRBV19 to TRBJ2-7; TRBD1 matches at 7 bases. The junction had 5 bases not matched to a gene; V was cut back by 7 bases and J by 2 bases. The germline V gene encodes CDR1 LNHDA and CDR2 SQIVND (reference sequence). The CDR3 loop spans 13 amino acids. This CDR3 reads CASKDGTAYEQYF. The CDR3 DNA reads as TGTGCCAGTAAAGACGGGACAGCCTACGAGCAGTACTTC. The complete variable domain, with remaining parts taken from reference TRBV19 and TRBJ2-7, reads DGGITQSPKYLFRKEGQNVTLSCEQNLNHDAMYWYRQDPGQGLRLIYYSQIVNDFQKGDIAEGYSVSREKKESFPLTVTSAQKNPTAFYLCASKDGTAYEQYFGPGTRLTVT.

V is TRBV5-1 and J is TRBJ2-3, with 11 bases fitting TRBD2. The CDR3 totals 15 residues. The J segment lost 7 bases and the V segment lost 4 bases, leaving 8 bases of the junction unmatched. Germline CDR1 is SGHRS and CDR2 is YFSETQ. The CDR3 here is CASSAGLADDHTQYF. The DNA of the CDR3 is TGCGCCAGCAGCGCGGGACTAGCGGACGACCATACGCAGTATTTT.

The chain uses TRBV14 and TRBJ1-1; D is unclear. The germline V and J ends were trimmed by 1 base and 0 bases, with 15 bases remaining between them. CDR1 SGHDN and CDR2 FVKESK come from the germline V gene. The CDR3 contains 17 residues. In nucleotides, the CDR3 is TGTGCCAGCAGCCAAGTGGGTTCAGGCGAACTGAACACTGAAGCTTTCTTT. Its protein is CASSQVGSGELNTEAFF.

This clonotype came up a few times. The chain carries TRBV7-9 and TRBJ2-5; 8 bases line up with TRBD1. The CDR3 extends over 16 amino acids. With V trimmed by 5 bases and J by 1 base, 9 bases remained unmatched. Germline CDR1 and CDR2: SEHNR and FQNEAQ (reference sequence). In DNA, the CDR3 is TGTGCCAGCAGCCGGACAGGGAGTACTCTCCAAGAGACCCAGTACTTC. Amino acid sequence: CASSRTGSTLQETQYF.

This clonotype turned up a few times. The chain couples TRBV6-1 to TRBJ2-7; possibly TRBD1 for D (5 bases). The germline V gene has CDR1 MNHNS and CDR2 SASEGT. The V end was cut by 8 bases, the J end by 2 bases, with 13 bases between. The CDR3 contains 13 residues. The DNA of the CDR3 is TGTGCCAGCTCTGTGTCAGGGACCTACGAGCAGTACTTC. This encodes CASSVSGTYEQYF.

For this clonotype: This may come from a read error, since a much larger clone is one base off. The chain uses TRBV7-3 and TRBJ1-1; perhaps TRBD1 as D (6 bases). Trimming stripped 2 bases from V and 1 base from J, with 14 bases between. The CDR3 sequence is 16 residues long. The germline CDR1 and CDR2 sequences are SGHTA and FQGTGA. The CDR3 nucleotides read TGTGCCAGCAGCTTAGGAAGTGGACAGACGAACACTGAAGCTTTCTTT. Residues: CASSLGSGQTNTEAFF.

As to this clonotype: Since a much larger clone is just one base distant, this may be a read error. The V call is TRBV2, the J call TRBJ1-4, with D tentatively TRBD1 (6 bases). This CDR3 has 18 amino acids. Deletions cut 3 bases from V and 6 bases from J, with 23 bases between. CDR1 SNHLY and CDR2 FYNNEI come from the germline V gene. CDR3 DNA sequence: TGTGCCAGCAGTGAGCAAAGACCGGGACACCGACTTGATGAAAAACTGTTTTTT. Translating gives CASSEQRPGHRLDEKLFF.

This clonotype was seen at least ten times. The V gene is TRBV2, the J gene TRBJ1-5; no clear D. This CDR3 spans 14 amino acids. Looked up from germline, CDR1 is SNHLY and CDR2 is FYNNEI. V shed 4 bases and J shed 3 bases, with 10 bases lying between them. The CDR3 sequence is CASSGVGINQPQHF. For the CDR3, the DNA is TGTGCCAGCAGTGGGGTAGGGATCAATCAGCCCCAGCATTTT.

There are many counts of this clonotype. The chain carries TRBV6-2 or TRBV6-3 and TRBJ2-5, with TRBD1 as a possible D gene (6 bases). V lost 2 bases and J lost 5, with 12 bases in between. The CDR3 length is 14 residues. Germline V lookup: CDR1 MNHEY, CDR2 SVGEGT. This CDR3 is CASSYPGQSETQYF. CDR3 nucleotides: TGTGCCAGCAGTTACCCGGGACAAAGCGAGACCCAGTACTTC.

The rearrangement joins TRBV6-1 to TRBJ2-7; TRBD1 matches 9 bases. Germline CDR1 and CDR2: MNHNS and SASEGT. V shed 4 bases and J 5 bases; nucleotides not matched to a gene: 9. This CDR3 comprises 15 residues. CDR3 region: CASSGPGDRDHEQYF. The CDR3 DNA reads TGTGCCAGCAGTGGGCCGGGGGACAGGGACCACGAGCAGTACTTC.

Many counts were recorded for this clonotype. The chain joins TRBV12-3 or TRBV12-4 to TRBJ1-1; perhaps TRBD1 as D (5 bases). The CDR3 length is 11 residues. V was trimmed by 6 bases and J by 6 bases, leaving 8 bases between them. Here the CDR3 reads CASRRGPEAFF. DNA of the CDR3: TGTGCCAGCAGACGGGGCCCTGAAGCTTTCTTT.

The chain uses TRBV6-1 and TRBJ2-5, with unresolved D. The CDR3 has 14 amino acids. Germline V gene data show CDR1 as MNHNS and CDR2 as SASEGT. V was cut by 6 bases and J by 0 bases, with 11 bases left in between. The CDR3 sequence is CASRYQKYQETQYF. The CDR3, as DNA: TGTGCCAGCAGATATCAGAAGTACCAAGAGACCCAGTACTTC.

Only a few counts were recorded for this clonotype. The chain recombines TRBV19 with TRBJ2-5; D unclear. The germline V gene encodes CDR1 LNHDA and CDR2 SQIVND (reference sequence). The V gene lost 6 bases and the J gene lost 9 bases, with 14 bases spanning the gap. CDR3 length: 12 amino acids. CDR3 loop: CASSMTTAAQYF. The CDR3 region has the DNA TGTGCCAGTAGCATGACCACGGCGGCCCAGTACTTC.

This clonotype showed up just a few times. The gene calls are TRBV12-5 and TRBJ2-7; 12 bases align to TRBD1. V was pared by 1 base and J by 5 bases, with 6 bases of the junction left unmatched. CDR1 is LGHNT, CDR2 FRNRAP, per germline. This CDR3 comprises 16 residues. For the CDR3, the DNA is TGTGCTAGTGGTTTGGCCGGGACAGGGGGCGTGGACGAGCAGTACTTC. This sequence encodes CASGLAGTGGVDEQYF.

The chain couples TRBV24-1 to TRBJ2-5; D may match TRBD1 or TRBD2 (6 bases each). The CDR3 is made up of 15 amino acids. V lost 4 bases to trimming and J lost 3 bases, with 14 bases between them. Germline assignment: CDR1 KGHDR and CDR2 SFDVKD. The CDR3 is CATSETTGGKETQYF. CDR3 coding DNA: TGTGCCACCAGTGAAACCACCGGGGGCAAAGAGACCCAGTACTTC.

In its sample, this clonotype was seen many times. J is TRBJ1-2 and V is TRBV12-3 or TRBV12-4, with 12 bases aligning to TRBD1. This CDR3 is 15 amino acids long. V dropped 4 bases and J dropped 8; count of bases not matched to a gene: 8. The CDR3 region has the DNA TGTGCCAGCAGTTCCCGGGACAGGGGGCATGAGGGCTACACCTTC. As protein: CASSSRDRGHEGYTF.

The rearrangement joins TRBV6-1 to TRBJ2-7; 11 nucleotides line up with TRBD2. J lost 3 bases, V lost 7 bases, and 2 bases had no gene match. The germline gives CDR1 MNHNS, CDR2 SASEGT. CDR3 length: 13 amino acids. For the CDR3, the DNA is TGTGCCAGCACGGGACTAGCGGTCTACGAGCAGTACTTC. Translation gives CASTGLAVYEQYF.

This CDR3 reads CASSQEWTGKGRGAGQPQHF. CDR3 sequence (DNA): TGCGCCAGCAGCCAAGAGTGGACAGGGAAGGGAAGGGGTGCTGGGCAGCCCCAGCATTTT. The chain is built from TRBV4-1 and TRBJ1-5, with 8 bases fitting TRBD1. V dropped 0 bases and J dropped 7; count of bases not matched to a gene: 20. Germline CDR1 reads MGHRA; CDR2 reads YSYEKL. The CDR3 has 20 residues.

Only a few counts were recorded for this clonotype. The chain is built from TRBV28 and TRBJ1-2, with a possible D match to TRBD1 (5 bases). The ends were cut back, 7 bases at V and 8 bases at J, with 14 bases in the middle. CDR3 length equals 12 residues. Germline CDR1 reads MDHEN; CDR2 reads SYDVKM. CDR3 region: CASIPGVGGYTF. CDR3 coding DNA: TGTGCCAGCATCCCGGGGGTCGGCGGCTACACCTTC.

This clonotype was observed a handful of times. V usage is TRBV13 and J usage is TRBJ1-5; a weak D match, TRBD1 (5 bases). Germline CDR1 and CDR2: PRHDT and FYEKMQ (reference sequence). With 0 bases removed from V and 4 bases from J, the gap between germline ends came to 10 bases. The CDR3 runs to 15 residues. The CDR3 nucleotides read TGTGCCAGCAGCTTAGGCGTTCAGGGAAATCAGCCCCAGCATTTT. Translating it yields CASSLGVQGNQPQHF. Using reference TRBV13 and TRBJ1-5 for the parts outside the CDR3, the full variable domain is AAGVIQSPRHLIKEKRETATLKCYPIPRHDTVYWYQQGPGQDPQFLISFYEKMQSDKGSIPDRFSAQQFSDYHSELNMSSLELGDSALYFCASSLGVQGNQPQHFGDGTRLSIL.

This clonotype is medium-sized. This chain connects TRBV2 to TRBJ2-7; D might be TRBD1 (5 bases). Germline CDR1 reads SNHLY; CDR2 reads FYNNEI. CDR3 length equals 14 residues. V dropped 2 bases and J dropped 5 bases, with 13 bases sitting between them. The CDR3 loop reads CASSESYRSHEQYF. The CDR3 DNA reads as TGTGCCAGCAGTGAATCATACAGGTCCCACGAGCAGTACTTC.

This clonotype came up a few times. J is TRBJ2-2 and V is TRBV19, with D possibly being TRBD1 (6 bases). V lost 3 bases, J lost 3 bases, and 8 bases lay in between. The CDR3 runs 14 residues. Per the germline V gene, CDR1 is LNHDA and CDR2 is SQIVND (reference sequence). This CDR3 is CASSMPGDTGELFF. Written as DNA, the CDR3 is TGTGCCAGTAGTATGCCAGGGGACACCGGGGAGCTGTTTTTT.

This clonotype was found a few times. This sequence joins TRBV3-1 and TRBJ2-3; D not resolved. The V gene's germline CDR1 is LGHDT and CDR2 YNNKEL (reference sequence). This CDR3 spans 15 amino acids. The V end was cut by 2 bases, the J end by 2 bases, with 11 bases between. CDR3 in amino acids: CASSQFDTFTDTQYF. For the CDR3, the DNA is TGTGCCAGCAGCCAATTCGACACCTTCACAGATACGCAGTATTTT.

This clonotype was recorded once. For the CDR3, the DNA is TGTGCCACCAGTCTTACTAGCGGCCTTTACAATGAGCAGTTCTTC. Encoded protein: CATSLTSGLYNEQFF. This chain joins TRBV15 and TRBJ2-1, with 8 bases aligning to TRBD2. V lost 6 bases, J lost 4 bases, and 8 bases stayed unmatched. Germline lookup yields CDR1 LNHNV and CDR2 YYDKDF (reference sequence). This CDR3 spans 15 amino acids. Filled out from reference TRBV15 and TRBJ2-1, the complete variable domain reads DAMVIQNPRYQVTQFGKPVTLSCSQTLNHNVMYWYQQKSSQAPKLLFHYYDKDFNNEADTPDNFQSRRPNTSFCFLDIRSPGLGDTAMYLCATSLTSGLYNEQFFGPGTRLTVL.

This clonotype was picked up a small number of times. This rearrangement joins TRBV5-1 to TRBJ2-2; D is uncertain. Deletions cut 0 bases from V and 6 bases from J, with 6 bases between. Germline loops: CDR1 SGHRS, CDR2 YFSETQ. The CDR3 has 13 amino acids. CDR3 region: CASSLELSGELFF. The CDR3 DNA reads TGCGCCAGCAGCTTGGAGTTATCCGGGGAGCTGTTTTTT.

The rearrangement uses TRBV5-1 and TRBJ2-7, with D possibly matching TRBD2 (6 bases). V was cut by 5 bases and J by 0 bases, with 15 bases left in between. This CDR3 is built from 15 residues. CDR1 is SGHRS, CDR2 YFSETQ, per germline. This CDR3 is CASSMGDLSSYEQYF. The CDR3 DNA is TGCGCCAGCAGTATGGGGGACTTGAGCTCCTACGAGCAGTACTTC.

The CDR3, as DNA: TGTGCCAGTAGTATTGCCCGCCGGGACAAAGATCAGCCCCAGCATTTT. Its translation: CASSIARRDKDQPQHF. This chain connects TRBV19 to TRBJ1-5, with D perhaps matching TRBD1 (6 bases). The CDR3 is made up of 16 amino acids. The germline gives CDR1 LNHDA, CDR2 SQIVND (reference sequence). V was trimmed by 3 bases and J by 5 bases, leaving 17 bases between them.

This clonotype was detected a few times. This chain links TRBV2 with TRBJ1-2; 8 bases agree with TRBD1. The CDR3 loop spans 15 amino acids. Germline CDR1 reads SNHLY; CDR2 reads FYNNEI. J was trimmed by 3 bases and V by 4 bases; bases with no gene match: 7. CDR3 bases: TGTGCCAGCAGTGCACCAGGGGGCGGCGACTATGGCTACACCTTC. Translation gives CASSAPGGGDYGYTF.

The sample holds a few counts of this clonotype. This chain links TRBV11-2 with TRBJ2-7, with 8 bases that match TRBD2. J was trimmed by 4 bases and V by 5 bases; bases with no gene match: 7. The CDR3 contains 14 residues. Germline CDR1 reads SGHAT; CDR2 reads FQNNGV. The CDR3 DNA follows: TGTGCCAGCAGCCAAGCGGGAGCGAAGTACGAGCAGTACTTC. The encoded protein is CASSQAGAKYEQYF.